These T cell receptor beta chains were read from a single sample in a study of blood T cell repertoires in COVID-19. Only in-frame clones appear in the TCRdb table, and some are missing; sequencing was by immunoSEQ multiplex PCR. This sample has 200,000 to 250,000 clones; around four fifths occur once, and the top ten carry 15% to 20%. What was sequenced was peripheral blood. The receptors originated from a woman aged 80 or over with active or convalescent COVID-19. Both conserved end residues are part of each CDR3. A D gene is named only where the DNA matches it firmly. A clone size is listed for some rows: how often the clone was seen (once, few, many), or a class if it is expanded.

TRBJ1-1 | few | TRBV29-1 | 15 | TRBD1 | CSVERGTGMNTEAFF | TGCAGCGTTGAAAGGGGGACAGGGATGAACACTGAAGCTTTCTTT
TRBJ1-1 | - | TRBV7-9 | 13 | TRBD1 | CASSYRTGGKAFF | TGTGCCAGCAGCTATAGGACAGGGGGCAAAGCTTTCTTT
TRBJ1-5 | once | TRBV27 | 13 | TRBD1 | CASRKTGNQPQHF | TGTGCCAGCAGGAAGACAGGGAATCAGCCCCAGCATTTT
TRBJ1-5 | - | TRBV30 | 12 | - | CAWSNNDQPQHF | TGTGCCTGGAGTAACAACGATCAGCCCCAGCATTTT
TRBJ2-3 | - | TRBV21-1 | 16 | - | CASSKNLGQYTDTQYF | TGTGCCAGCAGCAAGAACTTGGGACAGTACACAGATACGCAGTATTTT
TRBJ1-2 | - | TRBV18 | 14 | TRBD1 | CASLPTGVGYGYTF | TGTGCCAGCTTACCAACAGGGGTGGGATATGGCTACACCTTC
TRBJ1-1 | - | TRBV11-3 | 14 | - | CASSLDSPDTEAFF | TGTGCCAGCAGCTTAGACAGTCCTGACACTGAAGCTTTCTTT
TRBJ2-7 | - | TRBV9 | 14 | TRBD2 | CASSPGGGFVEQYF | TGTGCCAGCAGCCCGGGAGGGGGTTTTGTTGAGCAGTACTTC
TRBJ2-1 | few | TRBV10-3 | 15 | TRBD2 | CAISEALAGVNEQFF | TGTGCCATCAGTGAGGCTCTAGCGGGAGTCAATGAGCAGTTCTTC
TRBJ2-3 | - | TRBV5-8 | 18 | TRBD2 | CASSLHLAGGSSTDTQYF | TGTGCCAGCAGCTTGCACCTAGCGGGAGGGTCTAGCACAGATACGCAGTATTTT
TRBJ1-2 | - | TRBV7-2 | 15 | TRBD1 | CASSPPGTGIYGYTF | TGTGCCAGCAGCCCTCCCGGGACAGGGATCTATGGCTACACCTTC
TRBJ1-2 | - | TRBV7-2 | 12 | - | CASTGNSYGYTF | TGTGCCAGCACAGGGAATTCCTATGGCTACACCTTC
TRBJ1-2 | - | TRBV20-1 | 11 | - | CSARLQYGYTF | TGCAGTGCTCGGTTGCAATATGGCTACACCTTC
TRBJ1-2 | - | TRBV7-2 | 13 | - | CASRFGSDYGYTF | TGTGCCAGCAGGTTCGGGAGTGACTATGGCTACACCTTC
TRBJ1-3 | - | TRBV11-3 | 15 | TRBD1 | CASSLRTGGGNTIYF | TGTGCCAGCAGCCTACGGACAGGGGGCGGAAACACCATATATTTT
TRBJ1-2 | - | TRBV7-6 | 14 | - | CASSLGGPNYGYTF | TGTGCCAGCAGCTTAGGGGGGCCCAACTATGGCTACACCTTC
TRBJ2-2 | - | TRBV11-3 | 16 | TRBD2 | CASSYRGTSGTGELFF | TGTGCCAGCAGCTACCGGGGGACTAGCGGGACCGGGGAGCTGTTTTTT